These 6 T cell receptor beta chains were sequenced from one sample in a study of blood T cell repertoires in COVID-19. The assay was immunoSEQ multiplex PCR, and TCRdb's table has in-frame clones only and misses some. The top ten clones hold roughly 1.2% of a sample with approximately 210,000 clones, 90% to 95% of them seen once. Sequencing was done on a sample of peripheral blood. These receptors originate from a man under 40 with acute or convalescent COVID-19.

This sequence joins TRBV6-5 and TRBJ1-6; tentative D call: TRBD1 (5 bases). From germline, CDR1 is MNHEY and CDR2 SVGAGI. This CDR3 contains 12 residues. Trimming stripped 4 bases from V and 8 bases from J, with 6 bases between. In nucleotides, the CDR3 is TGTGCCAGCAGTTGGGGGGATTCACCCCTCCACTTT. Its protein product is CASSWGDSPLHF.

The chain couples TRBV20-1 to TRBJ1-1; perhaps TRBD1 as D (5 bases). The CDR3 is 11 residues long. Germline values: CDR1 DFQATT, CDR2 SNEGSKA (reference sequence). The CDR3 nucleotides read TGCAGGTCGGGGGTGAACACTGAAGCTTTCTTT. It encodes CRSGVNTEAFF.

V and J are TRBV6-5 and TRBJ1-6; perhaps TRBD1 as D (6 bases). The CDR3 totals 14 residues. With 6 bases removed from V and 8 bases from J, the gap between germline ends came to 14 bases. Germline V lookup: CDR1 MNHEY, CDR2 SVGAGI. The CDR3 coding sequence is TGTGCCAGCAGCCAACGGACAGAATATTCACCCCTCCACTTT. Residues: CASSQRTEYSPLHF.

Here the CDR3 DNA reads TGTGCCAGCAGCCGATCAGGGAGGTACGAGCAGTACTTC. Protein sequence: CASSRSGRYEQYF. The chain has TRBV6-5 and TRBJ2-7; D possibly corresponds to TRBD2 (6 bases). There are 13 residues in the CDR3. Germline V gives CDR1 MNHEY, CDR2 SVGAGI. V lost 6 bases, J lost 4 bases, and 13 bases lay in between.

The CDR3 nucleotides are TGTGCCAGATACTCCAGGGAGGCTGCGGATTGCACAGATACGCAGTATTTT. It yields the protein CARYSREAADCTDTQYF. The rearrangement joins TRBV19 to TRBJ2-3, with D perhaps TRBD2 (6 bases). The length of the CDR3 is 17 residues. V lost 9 bases to trimming and J lost 1 base, with 23 bases between them. CDR1 is LNHDA, CDR2 SQIVND, per germline (reference sequence).

The rearrangement joins TRBV5-5 to TRBJ1-2; 11 bases match TRBD1. The J segment lost 5 bases and the V segment lost 7 bases, leaving 13 bases of the junction unmatched. The germline V gene encodes CDR1 SGHKS and CDR2 YYEKEE (reference sequence). The CDR3 sequence is 16 residues long. As DNA, the CDR3 is TGTGCCAGCCATACCTCGACCGGGACAGGGGGTTATGGCTACACCTTC. Its protein is CASHTSTGTGGYGYTF.